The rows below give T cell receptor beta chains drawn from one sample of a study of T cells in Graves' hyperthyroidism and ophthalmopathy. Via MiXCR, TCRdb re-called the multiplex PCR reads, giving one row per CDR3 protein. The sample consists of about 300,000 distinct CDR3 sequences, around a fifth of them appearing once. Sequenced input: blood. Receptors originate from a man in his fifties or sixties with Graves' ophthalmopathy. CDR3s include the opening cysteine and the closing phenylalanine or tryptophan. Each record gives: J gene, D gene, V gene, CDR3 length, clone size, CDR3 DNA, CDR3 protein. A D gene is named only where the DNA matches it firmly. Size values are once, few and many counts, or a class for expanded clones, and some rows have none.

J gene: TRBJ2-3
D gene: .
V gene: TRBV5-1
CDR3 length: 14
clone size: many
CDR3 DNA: TGCGCCAGCAGCTTGGACGGCCCCTCAGATACGCAGTATTTT
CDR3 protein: CASSLDGPSDTQYF

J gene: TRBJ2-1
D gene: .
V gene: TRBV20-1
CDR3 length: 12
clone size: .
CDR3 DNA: TGCAGTGCTAGAGGTGGCCAAATTGAGCAGTTCTTC
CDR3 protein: CSARGGQIEQFF

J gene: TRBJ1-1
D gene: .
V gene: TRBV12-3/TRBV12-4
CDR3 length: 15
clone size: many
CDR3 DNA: TGTGCCAGCAGTTTAGGAGGTATTGGAAACACTGAAGCTTTCTTT
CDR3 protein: CASSLGGIGNTEAFF

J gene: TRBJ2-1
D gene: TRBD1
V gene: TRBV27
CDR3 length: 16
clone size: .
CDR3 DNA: TGTGCCAGCCCGCCCCCCGGGACAGGGGGTTACAATGAGCAGTTCTTC
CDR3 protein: CASPPPGTGGYNEQFF

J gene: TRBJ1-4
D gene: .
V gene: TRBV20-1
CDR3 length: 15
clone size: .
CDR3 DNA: TGCAGTGCCGCCGGACAGCCCATGACTAATGAAAAACTGTTTTTT
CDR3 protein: CSAAGQPMTNEKLFF

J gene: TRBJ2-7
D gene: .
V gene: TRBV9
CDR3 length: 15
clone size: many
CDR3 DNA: TGTGCCAGCAGCGTCGGGACCACAAGTCTCCACGAGCAGTACTTC
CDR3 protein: CASSVGTTSLHEQYF

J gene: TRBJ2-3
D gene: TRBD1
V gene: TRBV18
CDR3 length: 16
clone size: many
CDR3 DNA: TGTGCCAGCTCACCCGGCGACTCGACAGGGCCAGATACGCAGTATTTT
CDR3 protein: CASSPGDSTGPDTQYF

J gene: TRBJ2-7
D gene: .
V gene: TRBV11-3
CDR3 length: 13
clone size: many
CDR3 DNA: TGTGCCAGCAGCCATCTTGGGGCCTACGAGCAGTACTTC
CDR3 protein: CASSHLGAYEQYF

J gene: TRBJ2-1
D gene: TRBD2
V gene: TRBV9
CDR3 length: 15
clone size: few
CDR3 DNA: TGTGCCAGCAGCCCCTTAGCGGGAGTACGGAATGAGCAGTTCTTC
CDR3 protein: CASSPLAGVRNEQFF

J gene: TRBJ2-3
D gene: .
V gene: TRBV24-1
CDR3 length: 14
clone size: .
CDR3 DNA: TGTGCCACCAGTGATTTTAAGAGCACAGATACGCAGTATTTT
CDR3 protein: CATSDFKSTDTQYF

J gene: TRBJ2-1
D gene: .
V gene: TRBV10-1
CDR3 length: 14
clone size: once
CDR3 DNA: TGCGCCAGCAGTGAGTCGAACAGGTACAATGAGCAGTTCTTC
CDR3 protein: CASSESNRYNEQFF

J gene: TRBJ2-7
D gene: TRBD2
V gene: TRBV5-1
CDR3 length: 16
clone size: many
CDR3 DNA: TGCGCCAGCAGCTTGGTCCCTAGCGGCACTTCCTACGAGCAGTACTTC
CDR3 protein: CASSLVPSGTSYEQYF

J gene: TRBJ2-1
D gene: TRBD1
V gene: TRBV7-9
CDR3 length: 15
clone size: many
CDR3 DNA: TGTGCCAGCAGCTTACGACAGGGGAGTAACAATGAGCAGTTCTTC
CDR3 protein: CASSLRQGSNNEQFF

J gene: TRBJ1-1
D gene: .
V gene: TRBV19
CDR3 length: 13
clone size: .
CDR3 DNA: TGTGCCAGTAGTGTCAACGGGGGGACTGAAGCTTTCTTT
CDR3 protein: CASSVNGGTEAFF

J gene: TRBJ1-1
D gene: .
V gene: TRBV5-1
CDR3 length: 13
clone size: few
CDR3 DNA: TGCGCCAGCAGCTCCGGGAGTTACACTGAAGCTTTCTTT
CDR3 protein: CASSSGSYTEAFF

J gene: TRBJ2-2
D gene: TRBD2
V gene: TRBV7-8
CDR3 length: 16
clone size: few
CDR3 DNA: TGTGCCAGCAGCTCTCTAGCGGGACTCAACACCGGGGAGCTGTTTTTT
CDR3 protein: CASSSLAGLNTGELFF